Below are 13 T cell receptor beta chains sequenced from a single sample in a study of glioma-infiltrating T cells after dendritic cell vaccination. Assay: immunoSEQ multiplex PCR; the TCRdb copy retains only in-frame clones and omits some. In the table there are 90,000 to 95,000 clones, 81% of which are singletons. The sample's time point: after dendritic cell vaccination, including at tumor progression/relapse. The sample was blood, taken after dendritic cell vaccination. Receptors were obtained from a human donor with glioblastoma.

A single count supports this clone. Other DNA sequences in this specimen translate into the identical CDR3. The rearrangement links TRBV18 to TRBJ1-3; D is possibly TRBD1 (5 bases). CDR1 and CDR2 from the germline V gene are KGHSH and LQKENI. V gave up 3 bases and J gave up 0 bases, with 9 bases separating them. The CDR3 length is 15 residues. The CDR3 loop is CASSPGRGSGNTIYF. CDR3 sequence (DNA): TGTGCCAGCTCACCTGGAAGGGGCTCTGGAAACACCATATATTTT.

V and J are TRBV25-1 and TRBJ1-4, with D perhaps TRBD1 (6 bases). This CDR3 is 14 amino acids long. V was pared by 5 bases and J by 0 bases, with 7 bases between. In germline, CDR1 is MGHDK, CDR2 SYGVNS. The CDR3: CASSRTATNEKLFF. The CDR3 DNA reads as TGTGCCAGCAGTAGGACAGCAACTAATGAAAAACTGTTTTTT.

CDR3 sequence reads: CASSSASGTGAIQYF. CDR3 DNA sequence: TGCGCCAGCAGCTCGGCCTCCGGGACAGGGGCTATTCAGTACTTC. V is TRBV5-1 and J is TRBJ2-4; 10 bases align to TRBD1. The V segment lost 3 bases and the J segment 10 bases; nucleotides outside the gene matches: 10. This CDR3 is 15 amino acids long. The germline V gene has CDR1 SGHRS and CDR2 YFSETQ.

The rearrangement joins TRBV6-1 to TRBJ1-5, with D uncertain. V lost 2 bases to trimming and J lost 0 bases, with 17 bases between them. Germline loops: CDR1 MNHNS, CDR2 SASEGT. The CDR3 is 18 residues long. The CDR3 protein is CASSERGVREYSNQPQHF. DNA for the CDR3: TGTGCCAGCAGTGAACGGGGAGTACGGGAGTATAGCAATCAGCCCCAGCATTTT.

J is TRBJ2-4 and V is TRBV5-1; 7 bases fit TRBD1. The CDR3 runs to 15 residues. Germline-derived CDR1 and CDR2 are SGHRS and YFSETQ. The V and J ends lost 0 bases and 2 bases, in that order; junction bases with no gene match: 2. The CDR3 region is CASSLATGSKNIQYF. As DNA, the CDR3 is TGCGCCAGCAGCTTGGCGACAGGGTCCAAAAACATTCAGTACTTC.

The CDR3 sequence: CASSYGDREGGELFF. In DNA, the CDR3 is TGTGCCAGCAGTTACGGGGACAGGGAGGGCGGGGAGCTGTTTTTT. The chain joins TRBV6-6 to TRBJ2-2; 9 bases match TRBD1. J was trimmed by 7 bases and V by 2 bases; bases with no gene match: 5. Germline CDR1 reads MNHNY; CDR2 reads SVGAGI (reference sequence). The CDR3 consists of 15 residues.

V and J are TRBV18 and TRBJ2-5; 7 bases line up with TRBD1. CDR1 and CDR2 from the germline V gene are KGHSH and LQKENI. Trimming took 2 bases from V and 6 from J; bases not matched to a gene: 9. This CDR3 has 15 amino acids. The CDR3 loop is CASSPNQRDSQTQYF. CDR3 sequence (DNA): TGTGCCAGCTCACCAAACCAAAGGGACAGCCAGACCCAGTACTTC.

The J gene is TRBJ1-6, the V gene TRBV19, with D unclear. Germline CDR1 reads LNHDA; CDR2 reads SQIVND (reference sequence). V gave up 6 bases and J gave up 7 bases, with 13 bases separating them. The CDR3 is 14 residues long. In DNA form, the CDR3 reads TGTGCCAGTAGCCTGGGTGGAGGGAATTCACCCCTCCACTTT. Translated, it gives CASSLGGGNSPLHF.

The rearrangement uses TRBV6-5 and TRBJ1-1; no reliable D call. The CDR3 consists of 13 residues. The germline V and J ends were trimmed by 6 bases and 0 bases, with 8 bases remaining between them. The V gene's germline CDR1 is MNHEY and CDR2 SVGAGI. The CDR3 region is CASRRLLNTEAFF. In DNA form, the CDR3 reads TGTGCCAGCAGAAGACTGCTGAACACTGAAGCTTTCTTT.

The V call is TRBV14, the J call TRBJ1-2; D uncertain. The V gene's germline CDR1 is SGHDN and CDR2 FVKESK. The CDR3 covers 14 residues. V lost 0 bases and J 6 bases, leaving 11 bases between the germline ends. The CDR3: CASSQDRTLNGYTF. The CDR3 DNA follows: TGTGCCAGCAGCCAAGACAGGACTCTCAATGGCTACACCTTC.

The gene calls are TRBV6-1 and TRBJ1-6; no firm D call. The germline V gene has CDR1 MNHNS and CDR2 SASEGT. This CDR3 is 16 amino acids long. The V end was cut by 3 bases, the J end by 5 bases, with 14 bases between. As DNA, the CDR3 is TGTGCCAGCAGTGAGCCCGACGGGGTGGATAATTCACCCCTCCACTTT. Protein product: CASSEPDGVDNSPLHF.

The chain links TRBV10-3 to TRBJ2-3, with 12 bases identical to TRBD2. CDR3 length equals 15 residues. Germline loops: CDR1 ENHRY, CDR2 SYGVKD. Unmatched junction bases numbered 3, after V lost 2 bases and J lost 6 bases. CDR3 DNA: TGTGCCATCAGTGAGGGACTAGCGGGGACCGATACGCAGTATTTT. Its protein is CAISEGLAGTDTQYF.

The V gene is TRBV6-5, the J gene TRBJ1-2; maybe TRBD1 (6 bases). Germline V CDR1 and CDR2: MNHEY, SVGAGI. V lost 5 bases to trimming and J lost 0 bases, with 13 bases between them. The CDR3 extends over 15 amino acids. The CDR3 sequence is CASSRRRTANYGYTF. The DNA for the CDR3 is TGTGCCAGCAGTCGGAGACGGACAGCTAACTATGGCTACACCTTC.